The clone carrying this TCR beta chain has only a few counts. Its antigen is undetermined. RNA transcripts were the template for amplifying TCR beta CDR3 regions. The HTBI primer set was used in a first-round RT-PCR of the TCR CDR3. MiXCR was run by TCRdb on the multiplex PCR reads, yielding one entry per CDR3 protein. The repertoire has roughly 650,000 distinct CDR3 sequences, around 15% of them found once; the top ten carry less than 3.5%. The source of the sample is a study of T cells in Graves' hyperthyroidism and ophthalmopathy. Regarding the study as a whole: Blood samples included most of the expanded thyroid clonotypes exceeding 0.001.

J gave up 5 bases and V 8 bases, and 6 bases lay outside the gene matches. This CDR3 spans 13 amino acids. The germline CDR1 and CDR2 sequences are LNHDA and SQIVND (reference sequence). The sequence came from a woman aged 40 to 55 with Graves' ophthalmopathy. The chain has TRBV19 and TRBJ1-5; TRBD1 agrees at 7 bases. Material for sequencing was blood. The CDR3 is CASARGSDQPQHF. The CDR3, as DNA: TGTGCCAGTGCCAGGGGGTCGGATCAGCCCCAGCATTTT. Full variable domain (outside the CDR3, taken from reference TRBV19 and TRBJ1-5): DGGITQSPKYLFRKEGQNVTLSCEQNLNHDAMYWYRQDPGQGLRLIYYSQIVNDFQKGDIAEGYSVSREKKESFPLTVTSAQKNPTAFYLCASARGSDQPQHFGDGTRLSIL.